This is a list of T cell receptor beta chains from one sample in a study of beta chain features in type 1 diabetes. Sequencing used immunoSEQ multiplex PCR; TCRdb keeps in-frame clones, though not all of them. The sample lists 500,000 to 700,000 clones; about a sixth were seen once. The material sequenced was naive CD4+ T cells from blood. The receptors originated from a man aged 18 to 29 in good health. CDR3s include the opening cysteine and the closing phenylalanine or tryptophan. D genes are given only for firm matches. Not every row has a clone size; where given, it reads once, few, many or a size class.

d_call clone_size j_call v_call cdr3_nt cdr3_aa
NA NA TRBJ2-1 TRBV11-3 TGTGCCAGCAGCCTTTCTCAAGGGAGGGGGCGGAATGAGCAGTTCTTC CASSLSQGRGRNEQFF
NA NA TRBJ1-1 TRBV21-1 TGTGCCAGCAGCAAAGGGCGACAGCACACTGAAGCTTTCTTT CASSKGRQHTEAFF
NA few TRBJ1-3 TRBV7-2 TGTGGCAGCCAAAGAAGAACTGGAAACACCATATATTTT CGSQRRTGNTIYF
NA few TRBJ1-4 TRBV2 TGTGCCAGCGGGGAAGGGGGGCGAAATGAAAAACTGTTTTTT CASGEGGRNEKLFF
TRBD2 NA TRBJ2-7 TRBV13 TGTGCCAGCAGCTTACTTCTAGCGGGAGCTGGCGAGCAGTACTTC CASSLLLAGAGEQYF
TRBD1 NA TRBJ1-1 TRBV30 TGTGCCTGGAGTCCGAACCCCGGACAGGGGAAAGCTTTCTTT CAWSPNPGQGKAFF
NA NA TRBJ2-7 TRBV28 TGTGCCAGCAGTTCCCAGTTTTACGAGCAGTACTTC CASSSQFYEQYF
TRBD2 few TRBJ2-3 TRBV19 TGTGCCAGTAGTATCTCCGCAGCGGGGGTAACAGATACGCAGTATTTT CASSISAAGVTDTQYF
NA few TRBJ1-2 TRBV10-2 TGCGCCAGCAGTGAGACGTCGGGTGTTGACTATGGCTACACCTTC CASSETSGVDYGYTF
TRBD2 NA TRBJ2-2 TRBV9 TGTGCCAGCAGCGTAGACGCGGGAGCGAACACCGGGGAGCTGTTTTTT CASSVDAGANTGELFF
NA NA TRBJ2-2 TRBV11-2 TGTGCCAGCAGGCGACCGGGACTTAAGGGGGCCGGGGAGCTGTTTTTT CASRRPGLKGAGELFF
TRBD1 few TRBJ1-1 TRBV18 TGTGCCAGCTCACCAGTAGGGACAGGGGGCGAAGCTTTCTTT CASSPVGTGGEAFF
NA NA TRBJ1-4 TRBV28 TGTGCCATTAGCGGGATTGAAAAACTGTTTTTT CAISGIEKLFF
TRBD2 few TRBJ2-3 TRBV4-2 TGTGCCAGCAGCCAAGGGTCGGGGGGGAGGACAGATACGCAGTATTTT CASSQGSGGRTDTQYF
TRBD2 NA TRBJ2-5 TRBV11-2 TGTGCCAGCAGCCAGCGGGGTTCGCGCAGCCAAGAGACCCAGTACTTC CASSQRGSRSQETQYF
NA NA TRBJ2-2 TRBV7-3 TGTGCCAGCAGCTCCGACAGGAACACCGGGGAGCTGTTTTTT CASSSDRNTGELFF
NA few TRBJ1-3 TRBV5-1 TGCGCCAGCAGCTTGGCGGTGGTCGGAGCCTCTGGAAACACCATATATTTT CASSLAVVGASGNTIYF
NA NA TRBJ1-6 TRBV2 TGTGCCAGCAGTCCCGACAGGTTTGGGCATTCACCCCTCCACTTT CASSPDRFGHSPLHF
TRBD1 few TRBJ2-3 TRBV4-3 TGCGCCAGCAGCCTCCCGGGGACAGCGATTACTAAGCAGTATTTT CASSLPGTAITKQYF
TRBD1 NA TRBJ2-7 TRBV7-2 TGTGCCAGCAGCGACCCGGGACAGGGGGGGTACGAGCAGTACTTC CASSDPGQGGYEQYF
NA few TRBJ1-5 TRBV7-2 TGTGCCAGCAGCTTAGGACTGAACAATCAGCCCCAGCATTTT CASSLGLNNQPQHF
TRBD2 NA TRBJ2-1 TRBV10-3 TGTGCCGCCGTTGTGGGACTAGGCTCCAATGAGCAGTTCTTC CAAVVGLGSNEQFF
TRBD2 few TRBJ2-2 TRBV9 TGTGCCAGCAGCGTGGGACTAGGAAGCGTGAACACCGGGGAGCTGTTTTTT CASSVGLGSVNTGELFF
NA NA TRBJ2-5 TRBV5-1 TGCGCCAGCAGCCTTGAGGGGAGCCAAGAGACCCAGTACTTC CASSLEGSQETQYF
NA few TRBJ2-7 TRBV4-3 TGCGCCAGCAGCCTCCGGGACGGAGAATACGAGCAGTACTTC CASSLRDGEYEQYF
NA NA TRBJ1-2 TRBV7-2 TGTGCTGCAGGGAACTATGGCTACACCTTC CAAGNYGYTF
NA NA TRBJ1-3 TRBV25-1 TGTGCCAGCAGTGACCGTGAGGGTCCCCCCTCTGGAAACACCATATATTTT CASSDREGPPSGNTIYF
NA NA TRBJ2-3 TRBV29-1 TGCAGCGGATCAACAGGGCTCACAGATACGCAGTATTTT CSGSTGLTDTQYF
NA few TRBJ2-3 TRBV7-2 TGTGCCAGCAGCCCCAGGGGAGGGCAAACTAGCACAGATACGCAGTATTTT CASSPRGGQTSTDTQYF
NA once TRBJ1-1 TRBV4-3 TGCGCCAGCAGCCAAGGGGGCCTGAACACTGAAGCTTTCTTT CASSQGGLNTEAFF
NA few TRBJ2-1 TRBV25-1 TGTGCCAGCAGTGAGCCCCCGGGGACCAATGAGCAGTTCTTC CASSEPPGTNEQFF
NA once TRBJ1-6 TRBV28 TGTGCCAGCAGTTTCCCCCGGCAGGGTAGTTCGAATTCACCCCTCCACTTT CASSFPRQGSSNSPLHF
NA NA TRBJ2-7 TRBV18 TGTGCCAGCTCACCTGGGGTTTCCTACGAGCAGTACTTC CASSPGVSYEQYF
TRBD2 once TRBJ2-7 TRBV28 TGTGCCAGCGTCGGGACTAGCGGTACCTACGAGCAGTACTTC CASVGTSGTYEQYF
TRBD1 NA TRBJ2-1 TRBV29-1 TGCAGCGTTGGGCGGACAGGGAACTACAATGAGCAGTTCTTC CSVGRTGNYNEQFF
NA NA TRBJ2-1 TRBV6-1 TGTGCCATCAGGCTGGACACCCGATCCTACAATGAGCAGTTCTTC CAIRLDTRSYNEQFF
TRBD1 once TRBJ1-5 TRBV28 TGTGCCAGCAGCCCTCGGAGGACAGGGAGGAATCAGCCCCAGCATTTT CASSPRRTGRNQPQHF
NA NA TRBJ2-1 TRBV21-1 TGTGCCAGCAGCCGACCCTCCAGTACAGACTACAATGAGCAGTTCTTC CASSRPSSTDYNEQFF
NA NA TRBJ2-7 TRBV7-2 TGTGCCAGCAGCTTAGTCGCGGATTACGAGCAGTACTTC CASSLVADYEQYF
NA NA TRBJ1-2 TRBV9 TGTGCCAGCAGCGTAGCAGGCAGGCTCGCGAATGGCTACACCTTC CASSVAGRLANGYTF
TRBD1 NA TRBJ1-1 TRBV6-5 TGTGCCAGCAGTCAACAAAGGGGACAGGGGTTGGAAGCTTTCTTT CASSQQRGQGLEAFF
TRBD1 NA TRBJ2-5 TRBV5-1 TGCGCCAGCAGCTGGTCCTGGGGTTCGACAGGGAGCCAAGAGACCCAGTACTTC CASSWSWGSTGSQETQYF
TRBD2 NA TRBJ2-5 TRBV9 TGTGCCAGCAGCGTAGGGACTAGCGGGGGCCAAGAGACCCAGTACTTC CASSVGTSGGQETQYF
NA few TRBJ2-7 TRBV5-1 TGCGCCAGCAAGCGGTCCCCCAAGCGGGTCCCCTACGAGCAGTACTTC CASKRSPKRVPYEQYF
NA NA TRBJ1-6 TRBV6-1 TGTGCCATCAGTGAGTCGGGGTCTGATAATTCACCCCTCCACTTT CAISESGSDNSPLHF
NA NA TRBJ1-1 TRBV30 TGTGCCTGGGGACACCCGAACACTGAAGCTTTCTTT CAWGHPNTEAFF
NA NA TRBJ1-6 TRBV7-9 TGTGCCAGCAGCTCGACAGGAACGAATTCACCCCTCCACTTT CASSSTGTNSPLHF
NA few TRBJ2-7 TRBV7-7 TGTGCCAGCAGCCAGGGAGTAGCGGAGGGCCTCTACGAGCAGTACTTC CASSQGVAEGLYEQYF
NA NA TRBJ2-3 TRBV6-6 TGTGCCAGCAGTTACAGCCAAGATACGCAGTATTTT CASSYSQDTQYF
TRBD1 few TRBJ2-7 TRBV10-3 TGTGCCATCAGACCCAAACAGGGGTCCTACGAGCAGTACTTC CAIRPKQGSYEQYF
NA NA TRBJ1-2 TRBV7-9 TGTGCCAGCAGCCTTGCCGGGACCGTCCAGGGGGGCTACACCTTC CASSLAGTVQGGYTF